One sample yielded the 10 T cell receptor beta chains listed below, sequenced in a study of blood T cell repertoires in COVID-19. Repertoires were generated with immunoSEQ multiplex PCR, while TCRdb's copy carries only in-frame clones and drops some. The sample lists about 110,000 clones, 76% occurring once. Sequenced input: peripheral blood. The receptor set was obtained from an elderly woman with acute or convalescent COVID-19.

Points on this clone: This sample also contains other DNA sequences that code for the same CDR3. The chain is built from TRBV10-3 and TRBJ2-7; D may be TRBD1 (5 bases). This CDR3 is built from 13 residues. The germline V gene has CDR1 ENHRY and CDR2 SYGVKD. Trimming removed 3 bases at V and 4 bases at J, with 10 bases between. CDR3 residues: CAISESRQYEQYF. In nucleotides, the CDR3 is TGTGCCATCAGTGAATCCCGACAGTACGAGCAGTACTTC.

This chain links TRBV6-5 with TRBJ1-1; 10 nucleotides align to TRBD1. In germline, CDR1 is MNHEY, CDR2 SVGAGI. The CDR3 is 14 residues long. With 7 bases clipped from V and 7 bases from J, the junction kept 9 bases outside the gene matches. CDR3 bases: TGTGCCAGCAACTCCGGGACAGGGGTCCTTGAAGCTTTCTTT. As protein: CASNSGTGVLEAFF.

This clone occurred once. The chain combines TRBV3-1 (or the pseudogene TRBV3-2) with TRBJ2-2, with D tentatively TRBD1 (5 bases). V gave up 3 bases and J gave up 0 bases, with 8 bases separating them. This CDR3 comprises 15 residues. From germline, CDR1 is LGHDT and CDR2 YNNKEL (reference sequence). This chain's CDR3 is CASSQLGANTGELFF. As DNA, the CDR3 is TGTGCCAGCAGCCAGCTAGGGGCGAACACCGGGGAGCTGTTTTTT.

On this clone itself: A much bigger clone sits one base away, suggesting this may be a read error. Written as DNA, the CDR3 is TGTGCCAGCAGCTTGGCAGGGAACACTGAAGCTTTCTTT. This translates into CASSLAGNTEAFF. The chain joins TRBV7-3 to TRBJ1-1; D gene unclear. The CDR3 covers 13 residues. Germline V gives CDR1 SGHTA, CDR2 FQGTGA. V was trimmed by 3 bases and J by 1 base, leaving 6 bases between them.

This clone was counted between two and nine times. CDR3 sequence (DNA): TGTGCCAGCAGCGTCAGGGTTTTGAACACTGAAGCTTTCTTT. Protein: CASSVRVLNTEAFF. This chain uses TRBV2 with TRBJ1-1; tentatively, D is TRBD1 (5 bases). This CDR3 contains 14 residues. Germline V gene sequence: CDR1 SNHLY, CDR2 FYNNEI. Trimming shortened V by 6 bases and J by 0 bases, and 11 bases separated the two germline ends. Combining the CDR3 with reference TRBV2 and TRBJ1-1 gives the whole variable domain EPEVTQTPSHQVTQMGQEVILRCVPISNHLYFYWYRQILGQKVEFLVSFYNNEISEKSEIFDDQFSVERPDGSNFTLKIRSTKLEDSAMYFCASSVRVLNTEAFFGQGTRLTVV.

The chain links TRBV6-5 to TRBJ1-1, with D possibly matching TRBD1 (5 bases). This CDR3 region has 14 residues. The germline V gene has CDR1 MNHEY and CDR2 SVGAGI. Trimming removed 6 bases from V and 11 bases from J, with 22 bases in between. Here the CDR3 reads CASSPGDSRVWAFF. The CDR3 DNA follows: TGTGCCAGCAGCCCCGGAGACAGCAGGGTATGGGCTTTCTTT.

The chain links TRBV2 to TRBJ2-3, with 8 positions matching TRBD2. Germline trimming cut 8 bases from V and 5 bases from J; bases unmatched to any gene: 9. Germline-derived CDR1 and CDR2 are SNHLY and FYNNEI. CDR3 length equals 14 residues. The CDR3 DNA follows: TGTGCCAGCTCAAGCGGGAGCGAGGTAGATACGCAGTATTTT. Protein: CASSSGSEVDTQYF.

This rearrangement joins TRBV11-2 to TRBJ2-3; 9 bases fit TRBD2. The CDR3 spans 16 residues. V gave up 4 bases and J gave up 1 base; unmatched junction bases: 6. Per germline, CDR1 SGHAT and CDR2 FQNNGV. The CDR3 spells CASSSGLARGTDTQYF. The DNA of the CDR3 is TGTGCCAGCAGCTCCGGACTAGCGAGGGGCACAGATACGCAGTATTTT.

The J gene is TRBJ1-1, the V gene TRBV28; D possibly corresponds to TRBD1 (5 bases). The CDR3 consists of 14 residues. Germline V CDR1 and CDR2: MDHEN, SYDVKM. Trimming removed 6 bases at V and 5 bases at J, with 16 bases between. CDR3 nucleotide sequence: TGTGCCAGCAGCCTCAGAAGGGGTCGGACTGAAGCTTTCTTT. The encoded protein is CASSLRRGRTEAFF.

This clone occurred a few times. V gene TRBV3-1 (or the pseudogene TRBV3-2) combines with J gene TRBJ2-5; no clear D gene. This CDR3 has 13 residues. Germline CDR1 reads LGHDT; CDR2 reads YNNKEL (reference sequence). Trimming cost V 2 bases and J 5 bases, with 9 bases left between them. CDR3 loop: CASSQHGVETQYF. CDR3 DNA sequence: TGTGCCAGCAGCCAACACGGAGTGGAGACCCAGTACTTC.